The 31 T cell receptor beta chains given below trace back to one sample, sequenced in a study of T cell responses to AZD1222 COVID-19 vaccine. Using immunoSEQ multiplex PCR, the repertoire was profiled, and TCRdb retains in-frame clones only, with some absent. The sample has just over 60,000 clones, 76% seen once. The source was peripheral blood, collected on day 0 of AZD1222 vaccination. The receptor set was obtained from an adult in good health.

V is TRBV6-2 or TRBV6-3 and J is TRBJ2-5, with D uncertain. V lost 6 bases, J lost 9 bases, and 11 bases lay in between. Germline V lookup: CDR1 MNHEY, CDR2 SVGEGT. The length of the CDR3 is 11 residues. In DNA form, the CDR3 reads TGTGCCAGCAGCCAGGCAAAGGCCCAGTACTTC. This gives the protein CASSQAKAQYF.

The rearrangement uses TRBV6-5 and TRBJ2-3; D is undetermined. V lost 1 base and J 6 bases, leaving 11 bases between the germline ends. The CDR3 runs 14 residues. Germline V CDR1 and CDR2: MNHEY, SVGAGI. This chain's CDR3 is CASSYLAYTDTQYF. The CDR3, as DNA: TGTGCCAGCAGTTACTTGGCCTACACGGATACGCAGTATTTT.

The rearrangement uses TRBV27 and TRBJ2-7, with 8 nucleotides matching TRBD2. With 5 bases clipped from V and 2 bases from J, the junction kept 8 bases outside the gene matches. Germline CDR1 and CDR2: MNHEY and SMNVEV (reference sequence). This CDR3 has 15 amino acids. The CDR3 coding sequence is TGTGCCAGCAGTCCCAGGGTAGCGGGGACCTACGAGCAGTACTTC. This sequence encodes CASSPRVAGTYEQYF.

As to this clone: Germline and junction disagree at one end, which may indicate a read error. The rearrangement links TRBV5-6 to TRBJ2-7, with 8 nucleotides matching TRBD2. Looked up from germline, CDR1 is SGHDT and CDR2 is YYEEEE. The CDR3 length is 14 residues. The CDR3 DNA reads TGTGCCCGCAGCGCCGGGCCGGGGGGGGGCGAGCAGTACTTC. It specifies CARSAGPGGGEQYF.

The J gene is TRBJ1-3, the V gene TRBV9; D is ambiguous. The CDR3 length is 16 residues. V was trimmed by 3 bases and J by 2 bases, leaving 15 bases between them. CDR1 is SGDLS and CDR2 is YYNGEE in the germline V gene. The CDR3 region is CASSASLMTAGNTIYF. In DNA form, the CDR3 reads TGTGCCAGCAGCGCCAGTCTTATGACGGCTGGAAACACCATATATTTT.

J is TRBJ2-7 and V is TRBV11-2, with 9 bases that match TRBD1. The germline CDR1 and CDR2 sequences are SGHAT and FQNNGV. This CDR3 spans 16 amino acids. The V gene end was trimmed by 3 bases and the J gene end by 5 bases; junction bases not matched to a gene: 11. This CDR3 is CASSFGPGQGWHEQYF. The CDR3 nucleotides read TGTGCCAGCAGCTTTGGGCCGGGACAGGGATGGCACGAGCAGTACTTC.

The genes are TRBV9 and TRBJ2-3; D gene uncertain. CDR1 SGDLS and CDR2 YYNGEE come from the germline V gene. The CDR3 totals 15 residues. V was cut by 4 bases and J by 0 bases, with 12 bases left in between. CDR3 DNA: TGTGCCAGCAGCTCCTCTTCCCTCAGCACAGATACGCAGTATTTT. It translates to CASSSSSLSTDTQYF.

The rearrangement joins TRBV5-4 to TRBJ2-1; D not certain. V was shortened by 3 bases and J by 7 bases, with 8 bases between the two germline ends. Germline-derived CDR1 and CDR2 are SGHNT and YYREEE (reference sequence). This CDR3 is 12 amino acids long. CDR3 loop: CASSWGENEQFF. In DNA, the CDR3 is TGTGCCAGCAGCTGGGGTGAAAATGAGCAGTTCTTC.

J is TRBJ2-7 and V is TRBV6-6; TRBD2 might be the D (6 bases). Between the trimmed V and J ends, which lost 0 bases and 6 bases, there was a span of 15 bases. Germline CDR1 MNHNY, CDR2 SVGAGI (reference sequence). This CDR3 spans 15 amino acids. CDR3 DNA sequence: TGTGCCAGCAGTTACTCATCTGGGCAGGGAGGCGAGCAGTACTTC. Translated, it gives CASSYSSGQGGEQYF.

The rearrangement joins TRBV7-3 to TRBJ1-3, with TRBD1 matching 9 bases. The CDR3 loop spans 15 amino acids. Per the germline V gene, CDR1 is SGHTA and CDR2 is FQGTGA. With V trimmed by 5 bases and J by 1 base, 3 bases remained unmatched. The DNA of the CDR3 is TGTGCCAGCAGCCGGGACAGGGCATCTGGAAACACCATATATTTT. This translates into CASSRDRASGNTIYF.

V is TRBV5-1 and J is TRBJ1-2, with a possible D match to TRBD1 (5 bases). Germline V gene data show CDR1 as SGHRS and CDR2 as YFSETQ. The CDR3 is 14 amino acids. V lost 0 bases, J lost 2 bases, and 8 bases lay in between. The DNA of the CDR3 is TGCGCCAGCAGCTTGGCCAGGACAAACTATGGCTACACCTTC. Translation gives CASSLARTNYGYTF. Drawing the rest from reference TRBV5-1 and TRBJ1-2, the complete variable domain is KAGVTQTPRYLIKTRGQQVTLSCSPISGHRSVSWYQQTPGQGLQFLFEYFSETQRNKGNFPGRFSGRQFSNSRSEMNVSTLELGDSALYLCASSLARTNYGYTFGSGTRLTVV.

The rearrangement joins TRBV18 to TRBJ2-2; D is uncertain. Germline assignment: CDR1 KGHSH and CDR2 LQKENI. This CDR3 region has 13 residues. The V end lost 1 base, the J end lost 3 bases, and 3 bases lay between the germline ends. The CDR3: CASSPQDTGELFF. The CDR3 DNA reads TGTGCCAGCTCACCACAGGACACCGGGGAGCTGTTTTTT.

CDR3 amino acids: CSVATGLGNSPLHF. CDR3 nucleotide sequence: TGCAGCGTTGCGACAGGGCTAGGTAATTCACCCCTCCACTTT. V is TRBV29-1 and J is TRBJ1-6; 7 nucleotides line up with TRBD1. After removal of 4 bases from V and 6 bases from J, the junction contained 6 bases not matched to a gene. The CDR3 runs to 14 residues. The germline gives CDR1 SQVTM, CDR2 ANQGSEA.

CDR3 sequence (DNA): TGTGCCAGCACCCCCCAATGGCTCACCGGGGAGCTGTTTTTT. This translates into CASTPQWLTGELFF. V is TRBV11-2 and J is TRBJ2-2; D gene unclear. The CDR3 sequence is 14 residues long. V was shortened by 7 bases and J by 4 bases, with 13 bases between the two germline ends. CDR1 and CDR2 from the germline V gene are SGHAT and FQNNGV.

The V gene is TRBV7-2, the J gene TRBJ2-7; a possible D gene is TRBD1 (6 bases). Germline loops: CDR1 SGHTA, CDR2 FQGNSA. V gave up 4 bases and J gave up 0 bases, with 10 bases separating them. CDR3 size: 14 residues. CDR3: CASSSRQASYEQYF. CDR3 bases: TGTGCCAGCAGCTCCCGACAGGCCTCCTACGAGCAGTACTTC.

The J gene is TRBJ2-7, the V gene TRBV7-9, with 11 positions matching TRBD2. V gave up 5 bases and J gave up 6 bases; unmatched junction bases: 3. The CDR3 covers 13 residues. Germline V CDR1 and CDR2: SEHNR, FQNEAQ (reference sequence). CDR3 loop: CASSPGTSGEQYF. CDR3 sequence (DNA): TGTGCCAGCAGCCCTGGGACTAGCGGCGAGCAGTACTTC.

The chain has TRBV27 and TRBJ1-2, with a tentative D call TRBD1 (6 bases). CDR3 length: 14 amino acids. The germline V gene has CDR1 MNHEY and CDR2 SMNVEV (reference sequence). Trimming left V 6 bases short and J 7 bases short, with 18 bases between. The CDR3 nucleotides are TGTGCCAGCAGCTACCTACAGGGAAAGGGTGGCTACACCTTC. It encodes CASSYLQGKGGYTF.

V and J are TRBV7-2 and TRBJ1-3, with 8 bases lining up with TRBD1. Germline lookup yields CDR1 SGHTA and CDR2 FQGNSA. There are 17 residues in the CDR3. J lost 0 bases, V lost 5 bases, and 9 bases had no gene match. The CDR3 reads CASSPWTGMSSGNTIYF. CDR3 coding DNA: TGTGCCAGCAGCCCGTGGACAGGGATGAGCTCTGGAAACACCATATATTTT.

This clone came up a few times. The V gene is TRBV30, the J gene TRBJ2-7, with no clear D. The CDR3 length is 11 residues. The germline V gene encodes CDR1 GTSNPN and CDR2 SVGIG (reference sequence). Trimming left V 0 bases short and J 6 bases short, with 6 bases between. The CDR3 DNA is TGTGCCTGGAGTGTTTCGGGCGAGCAGTACTTC. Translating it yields CAWSVSGEQYF.

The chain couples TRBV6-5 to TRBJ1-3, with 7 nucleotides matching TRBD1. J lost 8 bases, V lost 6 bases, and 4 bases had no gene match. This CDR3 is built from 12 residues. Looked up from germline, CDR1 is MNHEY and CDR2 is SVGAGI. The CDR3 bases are TGTGCCAGCAGAAGGGGGCATGACACCATATATTTT. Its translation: CASRRGHDTIYF.

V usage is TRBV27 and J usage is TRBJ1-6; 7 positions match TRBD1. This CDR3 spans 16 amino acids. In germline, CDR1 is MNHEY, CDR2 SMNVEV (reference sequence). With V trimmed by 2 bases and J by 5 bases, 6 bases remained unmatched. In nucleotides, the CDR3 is TGTGCCAGCAGTTTAGGGCAGGGGGTTAATAATTCACCCCTCCACTTT. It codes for CASSLGQGVNNSPLHF.

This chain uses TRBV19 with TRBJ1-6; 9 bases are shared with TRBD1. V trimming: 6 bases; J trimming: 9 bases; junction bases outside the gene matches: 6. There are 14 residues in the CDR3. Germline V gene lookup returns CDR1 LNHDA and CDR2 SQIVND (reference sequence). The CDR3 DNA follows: TGTGCCAGTAGGGAGGACAGGGGTGGTTCACCCCTCCACTTT. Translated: CASREDRGGSPLHF. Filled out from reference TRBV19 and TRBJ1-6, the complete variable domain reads DGGITQSPKYLFRKEGQNVTLSCEQNLNHDAMYWYRQDPGQGLRLIYYSQIVNDFQKGDIAEGYSVSREKKESFPLTVTSAQKNPTAFYLCASREDRGGSPLHFGNGTRLTVT.

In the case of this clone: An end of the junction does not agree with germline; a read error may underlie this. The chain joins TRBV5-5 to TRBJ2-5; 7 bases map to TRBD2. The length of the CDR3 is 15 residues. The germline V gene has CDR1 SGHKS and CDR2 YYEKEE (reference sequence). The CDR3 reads CASTLGEGRQETQYF. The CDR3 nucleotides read TGTGCCAGCACCTTGGGGGAGGGACGCCAAGAGACCCAGTACTTC.

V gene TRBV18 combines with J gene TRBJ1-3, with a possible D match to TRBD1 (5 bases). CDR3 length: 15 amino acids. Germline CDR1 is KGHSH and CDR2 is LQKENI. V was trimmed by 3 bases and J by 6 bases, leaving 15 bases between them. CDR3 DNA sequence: TGTGCCAGCTCACCGTGGGGGGGGAATGAAAACACCATATATTTT. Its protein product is CASSPWGGNENTIYF.

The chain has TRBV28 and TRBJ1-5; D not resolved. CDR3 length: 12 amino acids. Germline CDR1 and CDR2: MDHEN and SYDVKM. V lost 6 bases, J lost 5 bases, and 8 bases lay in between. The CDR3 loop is CASSPTDQPQHF. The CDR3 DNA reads TGTGCCAGCAGCCCGACTGATCAGCCCCAGCATTTT.

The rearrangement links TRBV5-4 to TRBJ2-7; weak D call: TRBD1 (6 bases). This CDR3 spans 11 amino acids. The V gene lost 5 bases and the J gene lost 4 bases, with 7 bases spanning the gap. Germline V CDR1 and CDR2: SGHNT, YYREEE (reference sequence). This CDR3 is CASSGQYEQYF. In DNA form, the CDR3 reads TGTGCCAGCAGTGGACAGTACGAGCAGTACTTC.

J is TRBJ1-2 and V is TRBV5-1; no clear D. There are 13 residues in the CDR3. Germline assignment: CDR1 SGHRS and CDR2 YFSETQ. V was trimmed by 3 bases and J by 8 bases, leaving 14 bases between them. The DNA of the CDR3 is TGCGCCAGCAGCTACGACGGTCAGGAAGGCTACACCTTC. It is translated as CASSYDGQEGYTF.

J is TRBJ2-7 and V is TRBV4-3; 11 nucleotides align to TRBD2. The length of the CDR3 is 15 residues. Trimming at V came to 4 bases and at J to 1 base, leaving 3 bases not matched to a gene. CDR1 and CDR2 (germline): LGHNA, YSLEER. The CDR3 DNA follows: TGCGCCAGCAGCCCGGGACTAGCGGCGTCCTACGAGCAGTACTTC. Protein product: CASSPGLAASYEQYF.

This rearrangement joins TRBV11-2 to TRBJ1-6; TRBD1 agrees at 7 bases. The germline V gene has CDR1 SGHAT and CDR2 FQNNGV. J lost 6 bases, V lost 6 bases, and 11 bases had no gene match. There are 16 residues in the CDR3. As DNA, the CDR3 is TGTGCCAGCAGACATAACAGACAGGGCCGTAATTCACCCCTCCACTTT. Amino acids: CASRHNRQGRNSPLHF.

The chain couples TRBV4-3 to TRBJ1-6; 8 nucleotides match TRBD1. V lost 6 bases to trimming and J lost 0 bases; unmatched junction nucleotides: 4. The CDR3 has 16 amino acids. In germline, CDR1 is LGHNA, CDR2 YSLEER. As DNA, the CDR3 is TGCGCCAGCAGAGCTACAGGGGGCTCCTATAATTCACCCCTCCACTTT. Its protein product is CASRATGGSYNSPLHF.

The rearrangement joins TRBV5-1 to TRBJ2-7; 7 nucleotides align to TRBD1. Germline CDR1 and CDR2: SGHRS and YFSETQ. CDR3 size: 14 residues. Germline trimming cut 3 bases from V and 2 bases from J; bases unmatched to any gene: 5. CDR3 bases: TGCGCCAGCAGCTCCGGACAGGAGCCCTACGAGCAGTACTTC. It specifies CASSSGQEPYEQYF.